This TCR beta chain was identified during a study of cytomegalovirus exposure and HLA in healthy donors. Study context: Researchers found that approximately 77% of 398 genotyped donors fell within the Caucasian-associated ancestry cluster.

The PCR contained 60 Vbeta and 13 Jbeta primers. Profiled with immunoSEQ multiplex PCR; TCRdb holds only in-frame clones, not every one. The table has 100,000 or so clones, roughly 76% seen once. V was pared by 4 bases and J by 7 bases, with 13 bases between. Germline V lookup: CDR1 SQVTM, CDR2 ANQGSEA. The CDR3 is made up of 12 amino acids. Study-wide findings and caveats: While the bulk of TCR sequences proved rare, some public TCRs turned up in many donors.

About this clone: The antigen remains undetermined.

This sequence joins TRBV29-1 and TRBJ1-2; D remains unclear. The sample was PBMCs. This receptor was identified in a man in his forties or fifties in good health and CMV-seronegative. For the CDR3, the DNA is TGCAGCGTTGCAAGACTTAGGTTTGGCTACACCTTC. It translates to CSVARLRFGYTF.